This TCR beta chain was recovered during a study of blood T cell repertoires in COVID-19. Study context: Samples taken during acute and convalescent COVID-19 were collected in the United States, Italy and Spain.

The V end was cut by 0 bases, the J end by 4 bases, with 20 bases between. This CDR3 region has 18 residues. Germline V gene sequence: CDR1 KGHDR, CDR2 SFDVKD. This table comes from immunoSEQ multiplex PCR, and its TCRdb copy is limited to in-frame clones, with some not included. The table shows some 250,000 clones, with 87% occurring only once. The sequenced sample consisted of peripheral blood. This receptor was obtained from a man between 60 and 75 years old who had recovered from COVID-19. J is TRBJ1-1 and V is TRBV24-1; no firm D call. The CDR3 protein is CATSDLKQCRGGCTEAFF. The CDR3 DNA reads TGTGCCACCAGTGATTTGAAACAGTGCAGAGGAGGGTGCACTGAAGCTTTCTTT.